The entry below describes one T cell receptor beta chain. Its antigen is unknown. TCRdb used MiXCR to reprocess the reads, holding one entry per CDR3 protein. There are more than 250,000 distinct CDR3 sequences in the sample; 20% to 30% occur only once, and roughly 13% lies in the top ten. The data originate from a study of T cell repertoires in cytomegalovirus infection. Background on the study: The authors used CMV epitopes that were HLA-C-restricted (recently identified) and HLA-B-restricted (well studied). Findings of the study overall: In two of eight donors, the top clonotype was HLA-C-restricted CMV-specific.

This clonotype was obtained from a human donor in good health (CMV status not recorded). Some clones in this sample may be carry-over from other donors' samples. Here the sequenced sample was cultured PBMCs, taken from culture after CMV antigen stimulation.

The CDR3 region has the DNA TGTGCCAGCAGCGGAGGGGGTCCTAATGGCTACACCTTC. Protein product: CASSGGGPNGYTF. V usage is TRBV7-2 and J usage is TRBJ1-2, with TRBD1 as a possible D gene (6 bases). Per germline, CDR1 SGHTA and CDR2 FQGNSA. This CDR3 spans 13 amino acids. V shed 5 bases and J shed 6 bases, with 13 bases lying between them.